The 24 T cell receptor beta chains reported below all come from one sample, sequenced in a study of blood T cell repertoires in COVID-19. The assay was immunoSEQ multiplex PCR, and TCRdb's table has in-frame clones only and misses some. The table shows more than 85,000 clones, with over 70% occurring only once. Sequencing was carried out using peripheral blood. All receptors come from a woman aged 50 to 60 with acute or convalescent COVID-19.

The genes are TRBV28 and TRBJ1-4; tentative D call: TRBD1 (6 bases). V was trimmed by 11 bases and J by 8 bases, leaving 12 bases between them. The length of the CDR3 is 11 residues. Germline lookup yields CDR1 MDHEN and CDR2 SYDVKM. CDR3 nucleotides: TGTGCCTCACAGGGTAGAGAAAAACTGTTTTTT. Translation gives CASQGREKLFF.

This sequence joins TRBV30 and TRBJ1-2, with D perhaps matching TRBD1 (6 bases). Per germline, CDR1 GTSNPN and CDR2 SVGIG (reference sequence). The V end was cut by 2 bases, the J end by 8 bases, with 15 bases between. The CDR3 runs 13 residues. The CDR3 nucleotides are TGTGCCTGGAGTTACGGGCAGGGGCTAGGCTACACCTTC. Protein sequence: CAWSYGQGLGYTF.

The chain joins TRBV5-1 to TRBJ1-1, with 8 bases aligning to TRBD1. The CDR3 has 14 amino acids. Trimming cost V 2 bases and J 1 base; bases outside gene matches: 1. Germline CDR1 SGHRS, CDR2 YFSETQ. The CDR3 here is CASSFTGGNTEAFF. CDR3 nucleotides: TGCGCCAGCAGCTTTACAGGGGGGAACACTGAAGCTTTCTTT.

V is TRBV19 and J is TRBJ1-1; TRBD1 aligns across 10 bases. Germline V CDR1 and CDR2: LNHDA, SQIVND (reference sequence). This CDR3 contains 15 residues. The V and J ends lost 5 bases and 3 bases, in that order; junction bases with no gene match: 6. CDR3 sequence (DNA): TGTGCCAGTAGTGTCGGGACAGGGGAAGACACTGAAGCTTTCTTT. Translated, it gives CASSVGTGEDTEAFF.

The V and J genes are TRBV19 and TRBJ1-2, with D unresolved. Germline values: CDR1 LNHDA, CDR2 SQIVND (reference sequence). This CDR3 region has 16 residues. V was cut by 3 bases and J by 7 bases, with 21 bases left in between. The CDR3 nucleotides read TGTGCCAGTAGTATGGCCGGAGGGTGGGCGGGCTCTGGCTACACCTTC. This codes for CASSMAGGWAGSGYTF. Together with reference TRBV19 and TRBJ1-2, the CDR3 gives the full variable domain: DGGITQSPKYLFRKEGQNVTLSCEQNLNHDAMYWYRQDPGQGLRLIYYSQIVNDFQKGDIAEGYSVSREKKESFPLTVTSAQKNPTAFYLCASSMAGGWAGSGYTFGSGTRLTVV.

The V and J genes are TRBV6-1 and TRBJ1-1; D unclear. The V end was cut by 3 bases, the J end by 8 bases, with 10 bases between. The CDR3 covers 12 residues. CDR1 MNHNS and CDR2 SASEGT come from the germline V gene. The CDR3 spells CASSDAVPEAFF. As DNA, the CDR3 is TGTGCCAGCAGTGATGCGGTCCCCGAAGCTTTCTTT.

The genes are TRBV7-8 and TRBJ2-5; the D gene is possibly TRBD1 (5 bases). Trimming took off 1 base at V and 7 bases at J, with 16 bases between the two ends. CDR1 and CDR2 from the germline V gene are SGHVS and FQNEAQ. CDR3 size: 15 residues. For the CDR3, the DNA is TGTGCCAGCAGCTTAGAGGACACCCAACGTGGGACCCAGTACTTC. This encodes CASSLEDTQRGTQYF.

The CDR3 DNA sequence: TGTGCCAGCAGCTTAAGCGGGGTTGACGGCTACACCTTC. Translating gives CASSLSGVDGYTF. V is TRBV7-2 and J is TRBJ1-2, with D unclear. CDR3 length equals 13 residues. The germline gives CDR1 SGHTA, CDR2 FQGNSA. Between the trimmed V and J ends, which lost 2 bases and 8 bases, there was a span of 12 bases.

The V and J genes are TRBV7-9 and TRBJ2-1; weak D call: TRBD1 (5 bases). Germline CDR1 SEHNR, CDR2 FQNEAQ (reference sequence). Trimming removed 5 bases at V and 6 bases at J, with 17 bases between. The CDR3 sequence is 15 residues long. The chain's CDR3 is CASSQSTDFVNEQFF. CDR3 in DNA: TGTGCCAGCAGCCAGTCGACAGATTTTGTCAATGAGCAGTTCTTC.

This clone showed up just once. The chain is built from TRBV3-1 (or the pseudogene TRBV3-2) and TRBJ1-6, with D possibly being TRBD1 (5 bases). CDR1 and CDR2 (germline): LGHDT, YNNKEL (reference sequence). CDR3 length equals 14 residues. The V end was cut by 4 bases, the J end by 6 bases, with 10 bases between. In DNA form, the CDR3 reads TGTGCCAGCAGCCCCTCAGGGATTAATTCACCCCTCCACTTT. It is translated as CASSPSGINSPLHF.

The chain combines TRBV4-2 with TRBJ1-2; D call uncertain. The germline V gene encodes CDR1 LGHNA and CDR2 YNFKEQ. This CDR3 is built from 12 residues. V shed 1 base and J shed 3 bases, with 3 bases lying between them. Here the CDR3 reads CASSQGDYGYTF. The DNA of the CDR3 is TGTGCCAGCAGCCAAGGCGACTATGGCTACACCTTC.

This clone appeared a single time. This chain links TRBV14 with TRBJ2-1; unclear D gene. The CDR3 has 14 residues. Trimming cost V 3 bases and J 1 base, with 7 bases left between them. Germline CDR1 and CDR2: SGHDN and FVKESK. The DNA of the CDR3 is TGTGCCAGCAGCCAGAGGAGATCCTACAATGAGCAGTTCTTC. Its translation: CASSQRRSYNEQFF.

The rearrangement joins TRBV7-2 to TRBJ1-6; D is undetermined. Germline V gene lookup returns CDR1 SGHTA and CDR2 FQGNSA. Trimming stripped 3 bases from V and 6 bases from J, with 6 bases between. The CDR3 is made up of 13 amino acids. The CDR3 spells CASSFSRNSPLHF. As DNA, the CDR3 is TGTGCCAGCAGCTTTTCTCGTAATTCACCCCTCCACTTT.

CDR3 amino acids: CASSQVQRAYGNTIYF. CDR3 DNA: TGTGCCAGCAGCCAAGTCCAGAGGGCTTATGGAAACACCATATATTTT. V usage is TRBV3-1 (or the pseudogene TRBV3-2) and J usage is TRBJ1-3, with unresolved D. The CDR3 sequence is 16 residues long. CDR1 and CDR2 (germline): LGHDT, YNNKEL (reference sequence). V lost 1 base to trimming and J lost 3 bases, with 13 bases between them.

The chain couples TRBV6-5 to TRBJ2-1; D uncertain. Trimming took off 2 bases at V and 8 bases at J, with 10 bases between the two ends. The CDR3 length is 13 residues. CDR1 is MNHEY and CDR2 is SVGAGI in the germline V gene. The CDR3 protein is CASSYPWSDEQFF. The CDR3 nucleotides read TGTGCCAGCAGTTACCCCTGGAGCGATGAGCAGTTCTTC.

This rearrangement joins TRBV5-1 to TRBJ1-2; D is unresolved. The CDR3 is made up of 12 amino acids. V gave up 4 bases and J gave up 8 bases, with 12 bases separating them. Germline V gives CDR1 SGHRS, CDR2 YFSETQ. This chain's CDR3 is CASSQTTEGYTF. For the CDR3, the DNA is TGCGCCAGCAGCCAAACCACAGAGGGCTACACCTTC.

The chain has TRBV2 and TRBJ1-5; 7 positions match TRBD1. J was trimmed by 1 base and V by 1 base; bases with no gene match: 1. Germline V gene lookup returns CDR1 SNHLY and CDR2 FYNNEI. There are 15 residues in the CDR3. CDR3 amino acids: CASSEEQGSNQPQHF. The DNA of the CDR3 is TGTGCCAGCAGTGAAGAACAGGGGAGCAATCAGCCCCAGCATTTT. The variable domain in full, with the rest retrieved from reference TRBV2 and TRBJ1-5, is EPEVTQTPSHQVTQMGQEVILRCVPISNHLYFYWYRQILGQKVEFLVSFYNNEISEKSEIFDDQFSVERPDGSNFTLKIRSTKLEDSAMYFCASSEEQGSNQPQHFGDGTRLSIL.

This clone showed up just a few times. The chain combines TRBV11-2 with TRBJ2-7; D is unresolved. V lost 4 bases and J lost 0, with 7 bases in between. CDR1 is SGHAT and CDR2 is FQNNGV in the germline V gene. The CDR3 has 13 residues. The CDR3 protein is CASSSSPSYEQYF. The CDR3 nucleotides are TGTGCCAGCAGCTCCTCTCCCTCCTACGAGCAGTACTTC.

This chain connects TRBV28 to TRBJ2-1, with TRBD1 matching 8 bases. Trimming at V came to 4 bases and at J to 3 bases, leaving 5 bases not matched to a gene. The CDR3 loop spans 15 amino acids. In germline, CDR1 is MDHEN, CDR2 SYDVKM. In DNA, the CDR3 is TGTGCCAGCAGTTCCGGACAGGGCGGCTACAATGAGCAGTTCTTC. Translating gives CASSSGQGGYNEQFF.

CDR3: CASSLDNRGRSYEQYF. The CDR3 coding sequence is TGTGCCAGCAGCTTGGATAACAGGGGGCGATCCTACGAGCAGTACTTC. The V gene is TRBV5-6, the J gene TRBJ2-7, with TRBD1 identical over 9 bases. Unmatched junction bases numbered 5, after V lost 0 bases and J lost 1 base. This CDR3 has 16 residues. Germline values: CDR1 SGHDT, CDR2 YYEEEE.

The CDR3 loop reads CASSELPTEAFF. CDR3 DNA sequence: TGTGCCAGCAGCGAACTCCCCACTGAAGCTTTCTTT. The chain links TRBV12-3 or TRBV12-4 to TRBJ1-1, with no clear D. The CDR3 is 12 residues long. Trimming stripped 6 bases from V and 4 bases from J, with 9 bases between.

The V call is TRBV3-1 (or the pseudogene TRBV3-2), the J call TRBJ2-2; D may be TRBD1 (7 bases). Between the trimmed V and J ends, which lost 5 bases and 7 bases, there was a span of 14 bases. Germline V gene data show CDR1 as LGHDT and CDR2 as YNNKEL (reference sequence). The CDR3 is made up of 14 amino acids. The CDR3 DNA sequence: TGTGCCAGCAGCTGGAGGGGGCTGGGCGGGGAGCTGTTTTTT. Amino acids: CASSWRGLGGELFF.

The chain carries TRBV7-8 and TRBJ2-5, with TRBD1 as a possible D gene (5 bases). Germline CDR1 and CDR2: SGHVS and FQNEAQ. This CDR3 has 15 residues. V gave up 5 bases and J gave up 4 bases, with 17 bases separating them. For the CDR3, the DNA is TGTGCCAGCAGCGGACCCCAGGGTCTGATAGAGACCCAGTACTTC. Its protein is CASSGPQGLIETQYF.

The chain combines TRBV7-3 with TRBJ2-7, with D perhaps TRBD2 (6 bases). Germline values: CDR1 SGHTA, CDR2 FQGTGA. There are 13 residues in the CDR3. The ends were cut back, 4 bases at V and 6 bases at J, with 13 bases in the middle. The chain's CDR3 is CASSSNWGGEQYF. The CDR3 coding sequence is TGTGCCAGCAGCTCGAACTGGGGAGGCGAGCAGTACTTC.